This TCR beta chain was identified during a study of cytomegalovirus exposure and HLA in healthy donors. The PCR used 60 Vbeta and 13 Jbeta primers. Profiled with immunoSEQ multiplex PCR; TCRdb holds only in-frame clones, not every one. The sample consists of hundreds of thousands of clones, approximately 90% of them appearing once. Germline V gene sequence: CDR1 MNHEY, CDR2 SVGAGI. The CDR3 is 15 amino acids. The V gene lost 2 bases and the J gene lost 1 base, with 12 bases spanning the gap. Study conclusions and caveats: Fewer N-insertions (relative to the approximately 670-donor mean) were reportedly seen in an Asian-associated ancestry cluster in a later analysis.

This clone was seen more than once but under ten times. Antigen: not known. This clonotype originated in a woman younger than 35 in good health and CMV-seronegative. J is TRBJ2-7 and V is TRBV6-5, with a tentative D call TRBD2 (6 bases). Sequenced: PBMCs. The chain's CDR3 is CASSYRAGRSYEQYF. The CDR3 DNA reads TGTGCCAGCAGTTACAGGGCGGGGAGGTCCTACGAGCAGTACTTC.